These 24 T cell receptor beta chains share one sample of origin, sequenced in a study of blood T cell repertoires in COVID-19 (dated by TCRdb to the early 2020s). Library preparation was by the immunoSEQ multiplex PCR assay. This is the immuneACCESS table as TCRdb keeps it, with only in-frame sequences that have V and J called. A part of the clones is gone; compared with another copy, unresolved V genes explain less than half, and the rest is unexplained. This sample has some 250,000 clones in its table, and approximately 88% of those were observed once. About 0.7% of the sample lies in the top ten. The sample taken for sequencing was peripheral blood. These receptors were obtained from a human donor in a cohort sampled during active COVID-19.

The rearrangement uses TRBV19 and TRBJ1-5, with D unresolved. The V end lost 3 bases, the J end lost 1 base, and 16 bases lay between the germline ends. Germline CDR1 and CDR2: LNHDA and SQIVND (reference sequence). CDR3 length: 17 residues. CDR3 in amino acids: CASSIVRGYASNQPQHF. CDR3 DNA: TGTGCCAGTAGTATTGTCCGAGGGTATGCAAGCAATCAGCCCCAGCATTTT.

This sequence joins TRBV5-5 and TRBJ1-4, with 10 bases aligning to TRBD1. CDR3 length: 14 amino acids. The germline V gene encodes CDR1 SGHKS and CDR2 YYEKEE (reference sequence). The V segment lost 4 bases and the J segment 6 bases; nucleotides outside the gene matches: 3. The CDR3 bases are TGTGCCAGCAGCGTGACAGGGGGCTATGAAAAACTGTTTTTT. It is translated as CASSVTGGYEKLFF.

This clone was recorded a few times. This chain links TRBV5-4 with TRBJ1-2; the D gene is possibly TRBD1 (5 bases). The CDR3 consists of 14 residues. The germline gives CDR1 SGHNT, CDR2 YYREEE (reference sequence). V lost 0 bases, J lost 6 bases, and 12 bases lay in between. In nucleotides, the CDR3 is TGTGCCAGCAGCTTGGGGGCCGAAGGGGATGGCTACACCTTC. Translation gives CASSLGAEGDGYTF.

This sequence joins TRBV7-9 and TRBJ1-3, with D unresolved. The germline CDR1 and CDR2 sequences are SEHNR and FQNEAQ (reference sequence). The CDR3 contains 12 residues. V lost 2 bases, J lost 8 bases, and 7 bases lay in between. The CDR3 reads CASSLHGDTIYF. The CDR3 DNA sequence: TGTGCCAGCAGCTTACACGGGGACACCATATATTTT.

This chain joins TRBV4-3 and TRBJ1-6; a possible D gene is TRBD1 (5 bases). Trimming took off 0 bases at V and 8 bases at J, with 20 bases between the two ends. The CDR3 extends over 18 amino acids. Germline V gene sequence: CDR1 LGHNA, CDR2 YSLEER. For the CDR3, the DNA is TGCGCCAGCAGCCAAGATTTCGGAGGGGTTAGGCGCTATTCACCCCTCCACTTT. It translates to CASSQDFGGVRRYSPLHF.

In this sample, this clone turned up many times. This rearrangement joins TRBV7-9 to TRBJ1-1, with D perhaps TRBD1 (6 bases). Trimming cost V 4 bases and J 6 bases, with 15 bases left between them. Looked up from germline, CDR1 is SEHNR and CDR2 is FQNEAQ (reference sequence). The CDR3 consists of 14 residues. The CDR3 DNA reads TGTGCCAGCAGCTCCAGGGGCCCTGACCCTGAAGCTTTCTTT. Protein sequence: CASSSRGPDPEAFF.

The J gene is TRBJ1-4, the V gene TRBV9, with D hard to call. This CDR3 contains 15 residues. The V gene's germline CDR1 is SGDLS and CDR2 YYNGEE. Trimming shortened V by 0 bases and J by 5 bases, and 11 bases separated the two germline ends. The CDR3 DNA reads TGTGCCAGCAGCGTAGACGGGTATCCGAATGAAAAACTGTTTTTT. It codes for CASSVDGYPNEKLFF.

This sequence joins TRBV6-2 or TRBV6-3 and TRBJ1-6; 9 nucleotides agree with TRBD1. The CDR3 totals 16 residues. The V segment lost 0 bases and the J segment 8 bases; nucleotides outside the gene matches: 5. Germline V gene data show CDR1 as MNHEY and CDR2 as SVGEGT. The CDR3 coding sequence is TGTGCCAGCAGTTACTCCGTGGGACAGGGCGATTCACCCCTCCACTTT. Its translation is CASSYSVGQGDSPLHF.

This CDR3 is CASSQGQGASNQPQHF. The CDR3 DNA follows: TGCGCCAGCAGCCAGGGACAGGGGGCTAGCAATCAGCCCCAGCATTTT. V is TRBV4-1 and J is TRBJ1-5; TRBD1 aligns across 12 bases. CDR1 is MGHRA, CDR2 YSYEKL, per germline. Trimming at V came to 3 bases and at J to 0 bases, leaving 0 bases not matched to a gene. CDR3 size: 16 residues.

This clone was observed a single time. The J gene is TRBJ2-7, the V gene TRBV4-3; 11 positions agree with TRBD2. The CDR3 contains 15 residues. J gave up 3 bases and V 3 bases, and 4 bases lay outside the gene matches. Germline V gene data show CDR1 as LGHNA and CDR2 as YSLEER. In nucleotides, the CDR3 is TGCGCCAGCAGCCAGGGACTAGCGGAAAACTACGAGCAGTACTTC. This translates into CASSQGLAENYEQYF.

The CDR3 region has the DNA TGTGCCAGCAGCTACCGGGACAGATTCACTGAAGCTTTCTTT. It translates to CASSYRDRFTEAFF. The genes are TRBV11-2 and TRBJ1-1, with 7 bases lining up with TRBD1. This CDR3 contains 14 residues. V shed 4 bases, J shed 4 bases, and the junction held 6 bases outside the gene matches. The germline gives CDR1 SGHAT, CDR2 FQNNGV.

The rearrangement uses TRBV10-3 and TRBJ2-2; the match to TRBD2 covers 7 bases. This CDR3 has 16 amino acids. The ends lost 3 bases at V and 0 bases at J; junction bases unmatched: 4. Germline V gene data show CDR1 as ENHRY and CDR2 as SYGVKD. In nucleotides, the CDR3 is TGTGCCATCAGTGACCCAGCGGGGTCGAACACCGGGGAGCTGTTTTTT. Protein product: CAISDPAGSNTGELFF.

This chain uses TRBV13 with TRBJ2-7, with 9 bases fitting TRBD2. The ends lost 5 bases at V and 2 bases at J; junction bases unmatched: 7. The CDR3 covers 15 residues. Germline V gene data show CDR1 as PRHDT and CDR2 as FYEKMQ (reference sequence). In DNA, the CDR3 is TGTGCCAGCAGCCCCCCTAGCGGGAACCCCTACGAGCAGTACTTC. It yields the protein CASSPPSGNPYEQYF.

This CDR3 reads CASSQDVRLEAFF. CDR3 DNA sequence: TGCGCCAGCAGCCAAGATGTCAGGTTGGAAGCTTTCTTT. The chain carries TRBV4-1 and TRBJ1-1; D gene uncertain. CDR1 and CDR2 from the germline V gene are MGHRA and YSYEKL. This CDR3 is built from 13 residues. V lost 0 bases and J 8 bases, leaving 10 bases between the germline ends.

In this sample, this clone turned up a few times. V usage is TRBV5-5 and J usage is TRBJ2-7; 8 nucleotides agree with TRBD1. J lost 0 bases, V lost 3 bases, and 5 bases had no gene match. The CDR3 consists of 15 residues. CDR1 and CDR2 from the germline V gene are SGHKS and YYEKEE (reference sequence). The chain's CDR3 is CASSSIGTGSYEQYF. CDR3 DNA sequence: TGTGCCAGCAGCTCCATCGGGACAGGCTCCTACGAGCAGTACTTC.

V and J are TRBV7-2 and TRBJ1-2; 10 nucleotides agree with TRBD1. The CDR3 runs to 16 residues. The V gene's germline CDR1 is SGHTA and CDR2 FQGNSA. J was trimmed by 3 bases and V by 5 bases; bases with no gene match: 9. The CDR3 spells CASSRRQGAIDYGYTF. The CDR3 region has the DNA TGTGCCAGCAGCCGCAGACAGGGGGCGATAGACTATGGCTACACCTTC. Based on the CDR3 plus reference TRBV7-2 and TRBJ1-2, the full variable domain is GAGVSQSPSNKVTEKGKDVELRCDPISGHTALYWYRQSLGQGLEFLIYFQGNSAPDKSGLPSDRFSAERTGGSVSTLTIQRTQQEDSAVYLCASSRRQGAIDYGYTFGSGTRLTVV.

Only one count was recorded for this clone. The chain carries TRBV7-9 and TRBJ2-3; 7 bases align to TRBD2. V trimming: 1 base; J trimming: 2 bases; junction bases outside the gene matches: 3. The V gene's germline CDR1 is SEHNR and CDR2 FQNEAQ (reference sequence). The CDR3 has 15 amino acids. The CDR3 DNA sequence: TGTGCCAGCAGCTTAGGCGGGGGAGCCACAGATACGCAGTATTTT. It yields the protein CASSLGGGATDTQYF.

V gene TRBV7-2 combines with J gene TRBJ2-7; weak D call: TRBD1 (6 bases). This CDR3 contains 13 residues. The germline V gene has CDR1 SGHTA and CDR2 FQGNSA. V was cut by 2 bases and J by 3 bases, with 8 bases left in between. The CDR3: CASSLQGNYEQYF. In DNA, the CDR3 is TGTGCCAGCAGCTTACAGGGGAACTACGAGCAGTACTTC.

The chain has TRBV29-1 and TRBJ1-1; 11 positions match TRBD1. There are 13 residues in the CDR3. V dropped 6 bases and J dropped 1; count of bases not matched to a gene: 1. Germline V lookup: CDR1 SQVTM, CDR2 ANQGSEA. This chain's CDR3 is CSVGTGGNTEAFF. Here the CDR3 DNA reads TGCAGCGTGGGGACAGGGGGGAACACTGAAGCTTTCTTT.

The chain recombines TRBV25-1 with TRBJ2-7; the match to TRBD2 covers 8 bases. The germline V gene has CDR1 MGHDK and CDR2 SYGVNS. There are 14 residues in the CDR3. V was pared by 4 bases and J by 2 bases, with 4 bases of the junction left unmatched. The CDR3 spells CASSATSETYEQYF. For the CDR3, the DNA is TGTGCCAGCAGTGCGACTAGCGAGACCTACGAGCAGTACTTC.

V is TRBV11-2 and J is TRBJ1-5, with a tentative D call TRBD1 (5 bases). This CDR3 has 17 residues. CDR1 SGHAT and CDR2 FQNNGV come from the germline V gene. V shed 0 bases and J shed 3 bases, with 15 bases lying between them. The CDR3 nucleotides are TGTGCCAGCAGCTTAGATCAAGGGGTCTGGGACAATCAGCCCCAGCATTTT. This codes for CASSLDQGVWDNQPQHF.

The J gene is TRBJ2-7, the V gene TRBV3-1 (or the pseudogene TRBV3-2); 10 bases are shared with TRBD1. The J segment lost 5 bases and the V segment lost 4 bases, leaving 14 bases of the junction unmatched. The CDR3 length is 17 residues. Germline CDR1 and CDR2: LGHDT and YNNKEL (reference sequence). This CDR3 reads CASSRYPSTGGINEQYF. The CDR3 DNA follows: TGTGCCAGCAGCCGATACCCCTCGACAGGGGGCATCAACGAGCAGTACTTC.

V usage is TRBV7-9 and J usage is TRBJ1-1, with TRBD1 matching over 7 bases. The CDR3 has 12 amino acids. Germline CDR1 SEHNR, CDR2 FQNEAQ (reference sequence). The V and J ends lost 6 bases and 7 bases, in that order; junction bases with no gene match: 5. CDR3 in amino acids: CASSNRGGEAFF. CDR3 DNA: TGTGCCAGCAGTAACAGGGGTGGTGAAGCTTTCTTT.

CDR3 loop: CAWSPRGGDYEQFF. The CDR3 nucleotides read TGTGCCTGGAGCCCCCGGGGGGGGGATTATGAGCAGTTCTTC. The chain links TRBV30 to TRBJ2-1, with 8 bases matching TRBD2. V dropped 3 bases and J dropped 8; count of bases not matched to a gene: 9. CDR3 size: 14 residues. Germline V gene lookup returns CDR1 GTSNPN and CDR2 SVGIG (reference sequence). Together with reference TRBV30 and TRBJ2-1, the CDR3 gives the full variable domain: SQTIHQWPATLVQPVGSPLSLECTVEGTSNPNLYWYRQAAGRGLQLLFYSVGIGQISSEVPQNLSASRPQDRQFILSSKKLLLSDSGFYLCAWSPRGGDYEQFFGPGTRLTVL.